This T cell receptor (beta chain) was identified during a study of blood T cell repertoires in COVID-19. For the study at large: Collection of acute and convalescent COVID-19 samples took place in the United States, Italy and Spain. The cDNA or gDNA used as material had been derived from T cells, B-cell-depleted T cells, or PBMCs.

Libraries were prepared by immunoSEQ multiplex PCR; TCRdb keeps only in-frame clonotypes and omits some of them. The repertoire holds over 150,000 clones, with 70% to 90% as singletons. The Seattle site enrolled patients during active infection and followed them longitudinally. Germline V gives CDR1 SGDLS, CDR2 YYNGEE. Deletions cut 6 bases from V and 0 bases from J, with 14 bases between. The CDR3 sequence is 15 residues long. Sequenced input: peripheral blood. The source is a woman older than 75 with COVID-19, enrolled during active disease. The chain recombines TRBV9 with TRBJ2-3; TRBD2 might be the D (5 bases). CDR3 nucleotide sequence: TGTGCCAGCAACACCCTGGGCGGGAGCACAGATACGCAGTATTTT. It specifies CASNTLGGSTDTQYF.